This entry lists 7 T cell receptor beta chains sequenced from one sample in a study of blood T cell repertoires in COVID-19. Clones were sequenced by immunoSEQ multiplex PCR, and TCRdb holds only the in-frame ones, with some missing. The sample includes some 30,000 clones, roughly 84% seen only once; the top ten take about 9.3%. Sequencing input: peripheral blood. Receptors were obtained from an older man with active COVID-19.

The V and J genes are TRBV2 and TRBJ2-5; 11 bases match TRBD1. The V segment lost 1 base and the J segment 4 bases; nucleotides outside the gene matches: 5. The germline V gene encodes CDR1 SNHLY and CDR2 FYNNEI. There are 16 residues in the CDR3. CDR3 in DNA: TGTGCCAGCAGTGAAGAAGGACAGGGGGCAGGAGAGACCCAGTACTTC. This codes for CASSEEGQGAGETQYF.

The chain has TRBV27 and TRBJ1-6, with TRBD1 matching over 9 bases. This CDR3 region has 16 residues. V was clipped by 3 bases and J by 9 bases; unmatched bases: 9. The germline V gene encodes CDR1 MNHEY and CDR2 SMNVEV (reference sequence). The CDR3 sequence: CASSFGTGPSRSPLHF. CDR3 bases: TGTGCCAGCAGTTTTGGGACAGGGCCTTCCCGTTCACCCCTCCACTTT.

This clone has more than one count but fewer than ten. DNA of the CDR3: TGCGCCAGCAGCTTGGAGAGAGGGATTAGCGAGCAGTACTTC. Translating gives CASSLERGISEQYF. The rearrangement links TRBV5-1 to TRBJ2-7; D is possibly TRBD2 (5 bases). Germline CDR1 reads SGHRS; CDR2 reads YFSETQ. The CDR3 is 14 residues long. Trimming left V 0 bases short and J 6 bases short, with 13 bases between.

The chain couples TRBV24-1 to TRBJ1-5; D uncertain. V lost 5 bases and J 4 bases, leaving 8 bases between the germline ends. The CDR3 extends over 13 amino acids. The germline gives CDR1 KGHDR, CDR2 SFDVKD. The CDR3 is CATSAAQNQPQHF. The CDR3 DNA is TGTGCCACCAGTGCCGCACAAAATCAGCCCCAGCATTTT.

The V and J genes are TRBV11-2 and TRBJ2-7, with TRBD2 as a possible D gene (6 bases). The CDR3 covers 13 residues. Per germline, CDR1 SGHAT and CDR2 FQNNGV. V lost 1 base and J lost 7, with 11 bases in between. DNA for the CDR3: TGTGCCAGCAGCTTAGGTCGGGAGTCGGAGCAGTACTTC. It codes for CASSLGRESEQYF.

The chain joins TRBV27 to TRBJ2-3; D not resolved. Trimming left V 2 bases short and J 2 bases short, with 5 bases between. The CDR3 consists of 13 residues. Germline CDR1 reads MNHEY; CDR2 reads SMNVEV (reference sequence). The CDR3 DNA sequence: TGTGCCAGCAGTTTACGGGTCACAGATACGCAGTATTTT. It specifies CASSLRVTDTQYF.

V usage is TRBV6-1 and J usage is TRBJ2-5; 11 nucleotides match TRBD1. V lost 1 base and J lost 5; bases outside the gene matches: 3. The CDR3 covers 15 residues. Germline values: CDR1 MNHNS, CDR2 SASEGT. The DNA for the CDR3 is TGTGCCAGCAGTGAAGGGACAGGGGGCAGGGAGACCCAGTACTTC. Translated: CASSEGTGGRETQYF.